A single T cell receptor beta chain is shown here with its context. This sample is part of a study of blood T cell repertoires in COVID-19. Turning to the study itself: In each case, the material was cDNA or gDNA derived from T cells, B-cell-depleted T cells, or PBMCs.

Germline V gene lookup returns CDR1 MNHEY and CDR2 SMNVEV (reference sequence). The CDR3 has 14 amino acids. Trimming pared 4 bases from V and 10 bases from J, leaving 14 bases between. In the original workflow: Estimation of nucleated cell counts was performed using reference gene primer amplification. TCRdb keeps only in-frame clones here, not all; method: immunoSEQ multiplex PCR. D and trimming come from the DNA, and the V and J calls and clone size come from that table. The table lists about 220,000 clones, approximately 89% of them singletons. The receptor was isolated from a woman in her forties with acute COVID-19. V and J are TRBV27 and TRBJ1-6, with D perhaps TRBD1 (5 bases). The sample was PBMCs or T cells enriched from blood (not recorded which). CDR3 sequence reads: CASSYPSTDSPLHF. In DNA, the CDR3 is TGTGCCAGCAGTTACCCGTCGACAGACTCACCCCTCCACTTT.